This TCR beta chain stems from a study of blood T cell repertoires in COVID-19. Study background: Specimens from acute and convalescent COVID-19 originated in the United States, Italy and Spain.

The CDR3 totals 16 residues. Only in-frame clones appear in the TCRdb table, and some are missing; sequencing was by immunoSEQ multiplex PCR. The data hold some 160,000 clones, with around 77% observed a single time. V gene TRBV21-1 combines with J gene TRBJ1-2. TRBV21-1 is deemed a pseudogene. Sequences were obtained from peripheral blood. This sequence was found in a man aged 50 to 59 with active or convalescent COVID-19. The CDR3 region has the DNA TGTGCCAGCAGCGATAGTAAGAGTATGGCGGGGTATGGCTACACCTTC. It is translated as CASSDSKSMAGYGYTF.